A single sample is the source of the 28 T cell receptor beta chains below, sequenced in a study of cytomegalovirus exposure and HLA in healthy donors. In the PCR, 60 Vbeta and 13 Jbeta primers were used. The protocol was immunoSEQ multiplex PCR, while the TCRdb copy is restricted to in-frame clones and leaves out a portion. This sample has 150,000 or so clones; roughly 70% occur once, and the top ten carry roughly 1.9%. Sequencing was done on a sample of PBMCs. Receptor source: a woman in her sixties or seventies in good health and CMV-seropositive.

J is TRBJ1-3 and V is TRBV18, with D unresolved. Germline V lookup: CDR1 KGHSH, CDR2 LQKENI. Trimming removed 0 bases from V and 2 bases from J, with 8 bases in between. The CDR3 covers 15 residues. The CDR3 DNA reads as TGTGCCAGCTCACCACCTTCCGTCGCTGGAAACACCATATATTTT. Translating gives CASSPPSVAGNTIYF.

A remark on this clone: Within the sample, other DNA sequences also encode this same CDR3. The CDR3 DNA sequence: TGTGCCAGTAGAACCGGGACTCAGGGGGCGAATGGCTACACCTTC. It yields the protein CASRTGTQGANGYTF. The chain employs TRBV6-6 and TRBJ1-2; 8 bases align to TRBD1. The germline V gene has CDR1 MNHNY and CDR2 SVGAGI (reference sequence). The CDR3 has 15 residues. V shed 9 bases and J 6 bases; nucleotides not matched to a gene: 15.

This chain links TRBV19 with TRBJ1-5; perhaps TRBD1 as D (5 bases). This CDR3 has 15 residues. The germline V and J ends were trimmed by 2 bases and 7 bases, with 15 bases remaining between them. In germline, CDR1 is LNHDA, CDR2 SQIVND (reference sequence). CDR3 in DNA: TGTGCCAGTAGTATAAAGGGCAGGGTGGACCAGCCCCAGCATTTT. Translation: CASSIKGRVDQPQHF.

This chain uses TRBV5-4 with TRBJ2-4, with a possible D match to TRBD1 (6 bases). The germline CDR1 and CDR2 sequences are SGHNT and YYREEE (reference sequence). The CDR3 has 15 amino acids. With 4 bases removed from V and 2 bases from J, the gap between germline ends came to 13 bases. The CDR3 nucleotides are TGTGCCAGCAGCCCCAGGGGATCTTCCAAAAACATTCAGTACTTC. It is translated as CASSPRGSSKNIQYF.

This rearrangement joins TRBV28 to TRBJ2-2, with 8 positions matching TRBD2. The J segment lost 1 base and the V segment lost 6 bases, leaving 4 bases of the junction unmatched. This CDR3 comprises 15 residues. The V gene's germline CDR1 is MDHEN and CDR2 SYDVKM. In DNA form, the CDR3 reads TGTGCCAGCAGCCTGAGCGGGAGGAACACCGGGGAGCTGTTTTTT. Its translation: CASSLSGRNTGELFF.

The V gene is TRBV27, the J gene TRBJ1-5; D gene unclear. The V end was cut by 6 bases, the J end by 4 bases, with 13 bases between. This CDR3 has 14 residues. Germline V gives CDR1 MNHEY, CDR2 SMNVEV (reference sequence). CDR3 in amino acids: CASSPPGKNQPQHF. DNA for the CDR3: TGTGCCAGCAGCCCACCGGGAAAGAATCAGCCCCAGCATTTT.

The chain recombines TRBV5-1 with TRBJ2-6, with D perhaps TRBD2 (7 bases). V was shortened by 10 bases and J by 2 bases, with 16 bases between the two germline ends. The CDR3 sequence is 15 residues long. Germline V lookup: CDR1 SGHRS, CDR2 YFSETQ. The CDR3 nucleotides are TGCGCCTCGGGGGGCCTGCGGGCTGGGGCCAACGTCCTGACTTTC. Protein product: CASGGLRAGANVLTF. Full variable domain (outside the CDR3, taken from reference TRBV5-1 and TRBJ2-6): KAGVTQTPRYLIKTRGQQVTLSCSPISGHRSVSWYQQTPGQGLQFLFEYFSETQRNKGNFPGRFSGRQFSNSRSEMNVSTLELGDSALYLCASGGLRAGANVLTFGAGSRLTVL.

The genes are TRBV19 and TRBJ2-3, with 9 bases aligning to TRBD2. The V gene's germline CDR1 is LNHDA and CDR2 SQIVND (reference sequence). V lost 8 bases to trimming and J lost 1 base; unmatched junction nucleotides: 19. There are 19 residues in the CDR3. The CDR3 DNA reads as TGTGCCAGTTCCCCACCAAGGGGTAGCGGGAGATCGGGCACAGATACGCAGTATTTT. The encoded protein is CASSPPRGSGRSGTDTQYF.

This sequence joins TRBV19 and TRBJ2-3; 8 positions agree with TRBD1. V was pared by 6 bases and J by 1 base, with 9 bases of the junction left unmatched. CDR1 is LNHDA and CDR2 is SQIVND in the germline V gene (reference sequence). This CDR3 is built from 16 residues. CDR3 residues: CASRETGAVRTDTQYF. The CDR3 bases are TGTGCCAGTAGGGAGACAGGGGCCGTACGCACAGATACGCAGTATTTT.

This chain joins TRBV7-9 and TRBJ1-6; 9 bases fit TRBD1. V lost 0 bases to trimming and J lost 7 bases; unmatched junction nucleotides: 1. The CDR3 is 15 residues long. CDR1 and CDR2 from the germline V gene are SEHNR and FQNEAQ (reference sequence). The CDR3 DNA reads as TGTGCCAGCAGCTTAGCAGGACAGGGGAATTCACCCCTCCACTTT. It is translated as CASSLAGQGNSPLHF.

The V call is TRBV14, the J call TRBJ2-7, with TRBD1 as a possible D gene (6 bases). The CDR3 covers 14 residues. V was pared by 2 bases and J by 2 bases, with 10 bases between. Germline CDR1 reads SGHDN; CDR2 reads FVKESK. This CDR3 is CASSQQQGPYEQYF. CDR3 DNA: TGTGCCAGCAGCCAACAACAGGGACCCTACGAGCAGTACTTC.

The CDR3 sequence is CASIEGGPEGQPQHF. CDR3 DNA sequence: TGTGCCAGCATCGAAGGGGGTCCCGAAGGTCAGCCCCAGCATTTT. The chain recombines TRBV28 with TRBJ1-5; possible D gene TRBD1, 6 bases. The CDR3 totals 15 residues. Germline CDR1 MDHEN, CDR2 SYDVKM. V was trimmed by 7 bases and J by 6 bases, leaving 19 bases between them.

The rearrangement joins TRBV28 to TRBJ1-1; 9 positions match TRBD1. The germline V gene has CDR1 MDHEN and CDR2 SYDVKM. The CDR3 is 13 residues long. Germline trimming cut 5 bases from V and 11 bases from J; bases unmatched to any gene: 9. The CDR3 coding sequence is TGTGCCAGCAGTCTACAGGGGGCGGGCTACGCTTTCTTT. This translates into CASSLQGAGYAFF.

V and J are TRBV29-1 and TRBJ1-1; D perhaps matches TRBD1 (5 bases). With 4 bases removed from V and 5 bases from J, the gap between germline ends came to 11 bases. The CDR3 has 12 amino acids. Germline CDR1 is SQVTM and CDR2 is ANQGSEA. Here the CDR3 reads CSVAPGGTEAFF. The CDR3 DNA reads TGCAGCGTTGCTCCGGGGGGGACTGAAGCTTTCTTT. Supplemented by reference TRBV29-1 and TRBJ1-1, the full variable domain reads SAVISQKPSRDICQRGTSLTIQCQVDSQVTMMFWYRQQPGQSLTLIATANQGSEATYESGFVIDKFPISRPNLTFSTLTVSNMSPEDSSIYLCSVAPGGTEAFFGQGTRLTVV.

This clone was detected a few times. The gene calls are TRBV28 and TRBJ2-2; maybe TRBD2 (7 bases). The length of the CDR3 is 18 residues. The germline CDR1 and CDR2 sequences are MDHEN and SYDVKM. V lost 6 bases, J lost 1 base, and 21 bases lay in between. CDR3 in amino acids: CASSPFPLGGLNTGELFF. The CDR3 nucleotides are TGTGCCAGCAGCCCCTTCCCTTTGGGGGGGCTGAACACCGGGGAGCTGTTTTTT.

The chain joins TRBV29-1 to TRBJ2-1, with a possible D match to TRBD2 (6 bases). CDR1 SQVTM and CDR2 ANQGSEA come from the germline V gene. The CDR3 loop spans 13 amino acids. V lost 7 bases, J lost 3 bases, and 13 bases lay in between. In nucleotides, the CDR3 is TGCAGCGCCTCGGGACTGAACTACAATGAGCAGTTCTTC. It translates to CSASGLNYNEQFF.

This chain uses TRBV7-9 with TRBJ2-7; a possible D gene is TRBD2 (5 bases). CDR3 size: 13 residues. Per germline, CDR1 SEHNR and CDR2 FQNEAQ (reference sequence). V gave up 3 bases and J gave up 0 bases, with 6 bases separating them. The CDR3 bases are TGTGCCAGCAGCTTCGAGGGCTCCTACGAGCAGTACTTC. Protein: CASSFEGSYEQYF.

In nucleotides, the CDR3 is TGTGCCAGCAGGGCCGCTGGGGCGGGAGGCGGGAATACGCAGTATTTT. Its protein is CASRAAGAGGGNTQYF. The J gene is TRBJ2-3, the V gene TRBV25-1; 8 nucleotides align to TRBD2. The CDR3 covers 16 residues. Germline CDR1 MGHDK, CDR2 SYGVNS. The V gene end was trimmed by 6 bases and the J gene end by 7 bases; junction bases not matched to a gene: 15.

This clone was seen a few times. The rearrangement uses TRBV19 and TRBJ1-4, with 7 bases that match TRBD1. The germline gives CDR1 LNHDA, CDR2 SQIVND (reference sequence). V shed 5 bases and J 7 bases; nucleotides not matched to a gene: 13. The CDR3 spans 16 residues. CDR3 amino acids: CASSSGQNYGGEKLFF. Written as DNA, the CDR3 is TGTGCCAGTAGTTCGGGACAGAACTACGGCGGTGAAAAACTGTTTTTT.

The gene calls are TRBV4-1 and TRBJ2-5; 9 bases agree with TRBD2. This CDR3 spans 16 amino acids. Germline CDR1 and CDR2: MGHRA and YSYEKL. V lost 0 bases to trimming and J lost 4 bases; unmatched junction nucleotides: 6. The CDR3 region is CASSQESSGDSETQYF. The CDR3 nucleotides read TGCGCCAGCAGCCAAGAATCTAGCGGGGATTCAGAGACCCAGTACTTC.

V and J are TRBV25-1 and TRBJ2-1; D not resolved. This CDR3 is 14 amino acids long. V lost 2 bases and J lost 2, with 7 bases in between. The germline gives CDR1 MGHDK, CDR2 SYGVNS. CDR3 nucleotide sequence: TGTGCCAGCAGTGAAGAGTTAACCTACAATGAGCAGTTCTTC. Translating gives CASSEELTYNEQFF. The full variable domain, in which reference TRBV25-1 and TRBJ2-1 provide the parts outside the CDR3, is EADIYQTPRYLVIGTGKKITLECSQTMGHDKMYWYQQDPGMELHLIHYSYGVNSTEKGDLSSESTVSRIRTEHFPLTLESARPSHTSQYLCASSEELTYNEQFFGPGTRLTVL.

V is TRBV5-1 and J is TRBJ2-1, with 10 positions matching TRBD2. Germline lookup yields CDR1 SGHRS and CDR2 YFSETQ. Trimming took 4 bases from V and 7 from J; bases not matched to a gene: 8. This CDR3 is built from 15 residues. CDR3 amino acids: CASSVVTSGNNEQFF. The CDR3 DNA reads as TGCGCCAGCAGCGTGGTCACTAGCGGGAATAATGAGCAGTTCTTC.

This chain joins TRBV6-6 and TRBJ1-1; weak D call: TRBD1 (6 bases). The CDR3 spans 14 residues. Germline CDR1 MNHNY, CDR2 SVGAGI (reference sequence). Trimming took off 0 bases at V and 7 bases at J, with 12 bases between the two ends. For the CDR3, the DNA is TGTGCCAGCAGTTACTCAGGGACACCCTTTGAAGCTTTCTTT. It encodes CASSYSGTPFEAFF.

This chain joins TRBV25-1 and TRBJ2-7; 9 bases align to TRBD1. There are 15 residues in the CDR3. V lost 1 base, J lost 5 bases, and 6 bases stayed unmatched. CDR1 is MGHDK and CDR2 is SYGVNS in the germline V gene. The chain's CDR3 is CASSESRTGDNEQYF. CDR3 nucleotide sequence: TGTGCCAGCAGTGAATCTCGGACAGGGGACAACGAGCAGTACTTC.

The chain has TRBV28 and TRBJ1-2; maybe TRBD1 (5 bases). Germline loops: CDR1 MDHEN, CDR2 SYDVKM. This CDR3 has 14 residues. The V end lost 6 bases, the J end lost 4 bases, and 15 bases lay between the germline ends. CDR3 region: CASRPSGEGYGYTF. The DNA of the CDR3 is TGTGCCAGCAGACCCTCGGGGGAAGGCTATGGCTACACCTTC.

The chain carries TRBV7-2 and TRBJ1-5; unclear D gene. The germline gives CDR1 SGHTA, CDR2 FQGNSA. This CDR3 has 16 residues. The ends were cut back, 5 bases at V and 0 bases at J, with 14 bases in the middle. The CDR3 spells CASSPSQTFSNQPQHF. As DNA, the CDR3 is TGTGCCAGCAGCCCATCCCAGACTTTTAGCAATCAGCCCCAGCATTTT.

The sample holds one count of this clone. This rearrangement joins TRBV28 to TRBJ1-2; tentatively, D is TRBD1 (6 bases). V gave up 5 bases and J gave up 2 bases, with 12 bases separating them. Looked up from germline, CDR1 is MDHEN and CDR2 is SYDVKM. The CDR3 spans 14 residues. The CDR3 nucleotides read TGTGCCAGCAGTACCCTAGGACAGAACTATGGCTACACCTTC. This encodes CASSTLGQNYGYTF.

J is TRBJ2-2 and V is TRBV6-5; 7 bases align to TRBD1. Germline CDR1 and CDR2: MNHEY and SVGAGI. With V trimmed by 2 bases and J by 3 bases, 6 bases remained unmatched. The CDR3 runs to 16 residues. The DNA for the CDR3 is TGTGCCAGCAGTTACCCTGACAGGGTGGACACCGGGGAGCTGTTTTTT. Its translation is CASSYPDRVDTGELFF.